This TCR beta chain derives from a study of Graves' ophthalmopathy and Graves' hyperthyroidism. There are 13 residues in the CDR3. V gave up 2 bases and J gave up 5 bases, with 9 bases separating them. Germline loops: CDR1 MNHEY, CDR2 SVGAGI. At least ten counts were recorded for this clonotype. Amplified TCR beta CDR3 regions were obtained using RNA transcripts as template. RT-PCR was first run with HTBI primers, then multiplex PCR in a second round. In TCRdb, the multiplex PCR reads were re-called with MiXCR into one record per CDR3 protein. The data hold around 600,000 distinct CDR3 sequences, with roughly 41% observed a single time.

The TCR sequence derives from an adult man with Graves' ophthalmopathy. This chain links TRBV6-5 with TRBJ1-2, with unresolved D. Sequencing was carried out using peripheral blood. The CDR3 DNA reads as TGTGCCAGCAGTTACGTCCAGATATATGGCTACACCTTC. This translates into CASSYVQIYGYTF.